The 17 T cell receptor beta chains reported below all come from one sample, sequenced in a study of identifying expanded T cells in peripheral blood. Generated by immunoSEQ multiplex PCR, the TCRdb table keeps only in-frame clones and is missing some. Counted here are about 85,000 clones, about nine tenths occurring once; the ten biggest clones make up 2.8%. Sequencing was done on a sample of blood. These receptors all come from a person between 18 and 75 years old in good health.

This rearrangement joins TRBV5-4 to TRBJ1-2; D gene ambiguous. The CDR3 is 14 residues long. Trimming took 3 bases from V and 2 from J, leaving 11 bases between them. Looked up from germline, CDR1 is SGHNT and CDR2 is YYREEE (reference sequence). CDR3 coding DNA: TGTGCCAGCAGCTCGATATTTTCGAACTATGGCTACACCTTC. Translating it yields CASSSIFSNYGYTF.

V usage is TRBV7-2 and J usage is TRBJ1-2; 8 bases align to TRBD1. Germline CDR1 reads SGHTA; CDR2 reads FQGNSA. J was trimmed by 6 bases and V by 4 bases; bases with no gene match: 7. This CDR3 has 14 residues. The CDR3 reads CASSSRTGRDGYTF. The CDR3 nucleotides are TGTGCCAGCAGCTCACGGACAGGGAGGGATGGCTACACCTTC.

The count of this clone is one. The chain is built from TRBV5-4 and TRBJ2-7; TRBD1 might be the D (6 bases). The CDR3 sequence is 15 residues long. V lost 0 bases, J lost 6 bases, and 16 bases lay in between. CDR1 and CDR2 (germline): SGHNT, YYREEE (reference sequence). Here the CDR3 reads CASSLAKTGRGEQYF. DNA for the CDR3: TGTGCCAGCAGCTTGGCCAAGACAGGCCGGGGCGAGCAGTACTTC.

J is TRBJ1-1 and V is TRBV5-1, with unresolved D. Germline V gives CDR1 SGHRS, CDR2 YFSETQ. CDR3 length equals 13 residues. V was pared by 1 base and J by 4 bases, with 8 bases between. The CDR3 here is CASSLRESTEAFF. CDR3 nucleotide sequence: TGCGCCAGCAGCTTGCGGGAGAGCACTGAAGCTTTCTTT.

The gene calls are TRBV11-2 and TRBJ2-4, with D possibly being TRBD2 (5 bases). The V gene's germline CDR1 is SGHAT and CDR2 FQNNGV. The V and J ends lost 5 bases and 13 bases respectively, with 18 bases between them. The CDR3 length is 13 residues. The CDR3 DNA follows: TGTGCCAGCAGCACATATCGTGGGAGTCCACAGTACTTC. Translating it yields CASSTYRGSPQYF.

CDR3 DNA: TGCGCCAGCAGCCACGGACTAGCGGGGGATTCCTACGAGCAGTACTTC. Translating gives CASSHGLAGDSYEQYF. V usage is TRBV5-1 and J usage is TRBJ2-7; 13 nucleotides align to TRBD2. Trimming removed 4 bases from V and 1 base from J; junction bases left unmatched: 5. This CDR3 region has 16 residues. Germline CDR1 is SGHRS and CDR2 is YFSETQ.

V usage is TRBV6-6 and J usage is TRBJ2-2; 12 nucleotides agree with TRBD2. Germline V CDR1 and CDR2: MNHNY, SVGAGI (reference sequence). The J segment lost 5 bases and the V segment lost 5 bases, leaving 3 bases of the junction unmatched. This CDR3 spans 15 amino acids. The CDR3 reads CASSRTSGDTGELFF. CDR3 sequence (DNA): TGTGCCAGCAGTCGGACTAGCGGGGATACCGGGGAGCTGTTTTTT.

The chain links TRBV7-2 to TRBJ1-4; tentative D call: TRBD1 (5 bases). Trimming shortened V by 5 bases and J by 4 bases, and 8 bases separated the two germline ends. Germline CDR1 SGHTA, CDR2 FQGNSA. This CDR3 is 13 amino acids long. The DNA for the CDR3 is TGTGCCAGCAGCCGGGGGAGTAATGAAAAACTGTTTTTT. Its protein product is CASSRGSNEKLFF.

For the CDR3, the DNA is TGTGCCAGCAGCTCTGACAGGGGGACGCGCACAGATACGCAGTATTTT. This encodes CASSSDRGTRTDTQYF. The chain employs TRBV5-4 and TRBJ2-3; 9 bases are shared with TRBD1. CDR3 length equals 16 residues. Trimming took 3 bases from V and 1 from J; bases not matched to a gene: 6. The germline V gene encodes CDR1 SGHNT and CDR2 YYREEE (reference sequence).

This chain connects TRBV7-2 to TRBJ2-2; 9 nucleotides line up with TRBD2. CDR3 size: 18 residues. V dropped 5 bases and J dropped 4; count of bases not matched to a gene: 14. Germline CDR1 is SGHTA and CDR2 is FQGNSA. CDR3 loop: CASSRRTLSGGGTGELFF. The CDR3 region has the DNA TGTGCCAGCAGCCGACGGACCCTTAGCGGGGGAGGCACCGGGGAGCTGTTTTTT.

The chain recombines TRBV10-3 with TRBJ1-2; the match to TRBD1 covers 8 bases. The V and J ends lost 4 bases and 4 bases, in that order; junction bases with no gene match: 5. CDR1 and CDR2 from the germline V gene are ENHRY and SYGVKD. The CDR3 consists of 14 residues. The CDR3 nucleotides are TGTGCCATCAGTGGTGACAGGGGTGGCTATGGCTACACCTTC. It yields the protein CAISGDRGGYGYTF.

The rearrangement links TRBV5-4 to TRBJ2-3, with TRBD2 matching 9 bases. The CDR3 is made up of 15 amino acids. CDR1 and CDR2 from the germline V gene are SGHNT and YYREEE (reference sequence). With 1 base clipped from V and 3 bases from J, the junction kept 3 bases outside the gene matches. The CDR3 is CASSLLTSGTDTQYF. The CDR3 coding sequence is TGTGCCAGCAGCTTGCTGACTAGCGGAACAGATACGCAGTATTTT.

The sample holds one count of this clone. One junction end disagrees with the germline gene, perhaps due to a read error. The rearrangement uses TRBV7-8 and TRBJ2-7; TRBD1 matches 8 bases. The CDR3 sequence is 12 residues long. Per the germline V gene, CDR1 is SGHVS and CDR2 is FQNEAQ. CDR3 residues: CASSLGPGQVLF. The CDR3 nucleotides are TGTGCCAGCAGCTTAGGACCGGGACAGGTTTTATTC.

V usage is TRBV6-5 and J usage is TRBJ2-1; possible D gene TRBD1, 6 bases. Trimming took off 7 bases at V and 7 bases at J, with 8 bases between the two ends. Germline V lookup: CDR1 MNHEY, CDR2 SVGAGI. This CDR3 has 11 amino acids. The CDR3 DNA reads as TGTGCCAGCACCCAGGGGAATGAGCAGTTCTTC. Residues: CASTQGNEQFF.

The chain combines TRBV5-5 with TRBJ2-3; D possibly corresponds to TRBD2 (6 bases). CDR1 is SGHKS and CDR2 is YYEKEE in the germline V gene (reference sequence). The V end lost 4 bases, the J end lost 2 bases, and 20 bases lay between the germline ends. CDR3 size: 17 residues. CDR3 in amino acids: CASSPPPAGPLTDTQYF. The CDR3 DNA follows: TGTGCCAGCAGCCCTCCTCCTGCGGGACCACTCACAGATACGCAGTATTTT.

The rearrangement uses TRBV19 and TRBJ1-1; D remains unclear. The V and J ends lost 4 bases and 0 bases respectively, with 12 bases between them. Germline CDR1 and CDR2: LNHDA and SQIVND (reference sequence). This CDR3 contains 15 residues. CDR3 nucleotide sequence: TGTGCCAGTAGTAGTTATAGGGATCTGAACACTGAAGCTTTCTTT. It specifies CASSSYRDLNTEAFF.

The genes are TRBV9 and TRBJ2-3, with TRBD2 matching 14 bases. The CDR3 has 19 residues. CDR1 and CDR2 from the germline V gene are SGDLS and YYNGEE. The junction had 12 bases not matched to a gene; V was cut back by 3 bases and J by 3 bases. In nucleotides, the CDR3 is TGTGCCAGCAGCGCATTACCCGGGACTAGCGGGAGTAGGACAGATACGCAGTATTTT. Amino acids: CASSALPGTSGSRTDTQYF.